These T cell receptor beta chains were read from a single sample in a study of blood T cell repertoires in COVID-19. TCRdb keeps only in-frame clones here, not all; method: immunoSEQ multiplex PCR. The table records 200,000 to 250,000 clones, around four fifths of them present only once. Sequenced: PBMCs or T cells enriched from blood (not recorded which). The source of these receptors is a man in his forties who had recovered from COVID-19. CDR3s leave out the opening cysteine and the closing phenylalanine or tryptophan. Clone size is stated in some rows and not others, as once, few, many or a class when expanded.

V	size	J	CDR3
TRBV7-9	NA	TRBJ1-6	ASSHSRGGGSPLH
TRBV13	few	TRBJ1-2	ASSPRGANDGYT
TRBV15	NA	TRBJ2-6	ATSSSGANVLT
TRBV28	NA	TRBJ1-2	ASSFIDSKNYGYT
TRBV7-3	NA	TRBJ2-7	ASSPSGTGPYEQY
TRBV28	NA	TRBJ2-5	ASSLIGRETQY
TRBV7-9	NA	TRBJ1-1	ASSLQPDTEAF
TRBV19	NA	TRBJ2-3	ASSPRGTRGADTQY
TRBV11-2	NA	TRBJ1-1	ASSPGQVHTEAF
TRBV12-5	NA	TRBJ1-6	ASGTGGYNSPLH
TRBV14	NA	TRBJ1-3	ASSQDLTFSGNTIY
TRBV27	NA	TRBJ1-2	ASRSPGTVYGYT
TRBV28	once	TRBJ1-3	ASSSGFRGTIY
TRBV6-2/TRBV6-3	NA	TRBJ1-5	ASSWGVAGQPQH
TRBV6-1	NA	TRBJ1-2	ASSELPGFYGYT
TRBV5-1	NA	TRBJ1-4	ASSLGRGQGTFEKLF
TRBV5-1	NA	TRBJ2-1	ASSLVADSYNEQF
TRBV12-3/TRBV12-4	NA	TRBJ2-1	ASSLVGGNEQF
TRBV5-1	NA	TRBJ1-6	ASSPTGGMDSPLH